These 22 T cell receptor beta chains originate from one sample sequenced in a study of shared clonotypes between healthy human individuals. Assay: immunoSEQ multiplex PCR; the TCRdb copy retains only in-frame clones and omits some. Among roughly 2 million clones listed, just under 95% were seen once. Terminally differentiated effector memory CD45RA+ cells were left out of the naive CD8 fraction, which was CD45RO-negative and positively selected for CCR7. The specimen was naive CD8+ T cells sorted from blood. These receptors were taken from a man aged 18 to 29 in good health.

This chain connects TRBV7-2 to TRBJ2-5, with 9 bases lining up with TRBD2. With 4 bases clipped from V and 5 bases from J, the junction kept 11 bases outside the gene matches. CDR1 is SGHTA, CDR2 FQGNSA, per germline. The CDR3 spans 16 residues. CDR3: CASSSPASGNRETQYF. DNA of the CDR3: TGTGCCAGCAGCTCCCCGGCTAGCGGGAATAGGGAGACCCAGTACTTC. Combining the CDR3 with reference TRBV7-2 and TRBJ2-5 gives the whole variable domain GAGVSQSPSNKVTEKGKDVELRCDPISGHTALYWYRQSLGQGLEFLIYFQGNSAPDKSGLPSDRFSAERTGGSVSTLTIQRTQQEDSAVYLCASSSPASGNRETQYFGPGTRLLVL.

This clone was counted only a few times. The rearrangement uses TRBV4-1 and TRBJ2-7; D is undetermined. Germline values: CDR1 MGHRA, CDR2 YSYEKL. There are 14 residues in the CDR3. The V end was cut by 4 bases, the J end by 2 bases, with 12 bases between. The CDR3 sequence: CASSPPDGAYEQYF. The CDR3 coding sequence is TGCGCCAGCAGCCCCCCGGACGGAGCCTACGAGCAGTACTTC.

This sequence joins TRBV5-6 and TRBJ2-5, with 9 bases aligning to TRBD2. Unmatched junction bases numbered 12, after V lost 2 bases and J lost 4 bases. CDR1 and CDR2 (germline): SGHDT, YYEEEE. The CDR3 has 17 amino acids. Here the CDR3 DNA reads TGTGCCAGCAGCTTTGTGGCTAGCGGGGAGTTCGGAGAGACCCAGTACTTC. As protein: CASSFVASGEFGETQYF.

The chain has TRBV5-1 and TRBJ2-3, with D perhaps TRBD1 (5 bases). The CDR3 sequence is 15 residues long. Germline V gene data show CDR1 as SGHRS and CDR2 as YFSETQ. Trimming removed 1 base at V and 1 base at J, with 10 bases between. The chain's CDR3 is CASSLRGARTDTQYF. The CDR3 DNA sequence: TGCGCCAGCAGCTTGAGGGGTGCTCGCACAGATACGCAGTATTTT.

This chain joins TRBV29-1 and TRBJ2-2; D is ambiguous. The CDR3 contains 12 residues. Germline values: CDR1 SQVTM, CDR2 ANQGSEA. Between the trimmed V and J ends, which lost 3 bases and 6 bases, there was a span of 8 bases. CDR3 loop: CSVDGVPGELFF. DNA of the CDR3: TGCAGCGTTGATGGGGTACCCGGGGAGCTGTTTTTT.

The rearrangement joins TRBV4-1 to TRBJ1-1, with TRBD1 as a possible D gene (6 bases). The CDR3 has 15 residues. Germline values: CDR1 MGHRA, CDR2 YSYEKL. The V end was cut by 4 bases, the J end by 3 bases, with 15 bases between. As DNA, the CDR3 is TGCGCCAGCAGCCCTCAACAGGGTTTGGACACTGAAGCTTTCTTT. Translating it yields CASSPQQGLDTEAFF.

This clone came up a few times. The CDR3 sequence: CASSLGRYNSPLHF. DNA for the CDR3: TGTGCCAGCAGCTTAGGCCGTTATAATTCACCCCTCCACTTT. The J gene is TRBJ1-6, the V gene TRBV5-4; no definite D call. Germline V CDR1 and CDR2: SGHNT, YYREEE (reference sequence). The CDR3 is made up of 14 amino acids. Trimming cost V 2 bases and J 4 bases, with 7 bases left between them.

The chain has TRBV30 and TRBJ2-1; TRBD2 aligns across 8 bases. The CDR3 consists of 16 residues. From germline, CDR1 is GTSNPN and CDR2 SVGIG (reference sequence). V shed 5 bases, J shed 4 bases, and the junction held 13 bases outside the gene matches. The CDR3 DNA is TGTGCCTGGCGGGTAGCGGGGCCCGGTCTATACAATGAGCAGTTCTTC. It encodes CAWRVAGPGLYNEQFF.

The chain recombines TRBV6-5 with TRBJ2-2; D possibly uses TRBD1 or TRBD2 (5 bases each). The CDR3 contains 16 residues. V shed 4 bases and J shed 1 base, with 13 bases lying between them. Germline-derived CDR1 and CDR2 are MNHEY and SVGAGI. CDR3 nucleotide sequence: TGTGCCAGCAGTTCGTTCAGGGCGGGGAACACCGGGGAGCTGTTTTTT. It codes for CASSSFRAGNTGELFF.

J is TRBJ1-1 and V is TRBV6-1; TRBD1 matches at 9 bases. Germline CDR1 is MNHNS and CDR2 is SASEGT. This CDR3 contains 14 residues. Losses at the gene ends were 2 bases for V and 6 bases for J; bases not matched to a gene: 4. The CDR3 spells CASSEWDRVSEAFF. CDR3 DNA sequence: TGTGCCAGCAGTGAATGGGACAGGGTATCTGAAGCTTTCTTT.

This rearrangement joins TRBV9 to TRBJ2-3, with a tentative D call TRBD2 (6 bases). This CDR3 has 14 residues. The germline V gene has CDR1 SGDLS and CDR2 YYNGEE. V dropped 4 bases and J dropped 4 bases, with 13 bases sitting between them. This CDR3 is CASSPWREPDTQYF. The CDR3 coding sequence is TGTGCCAGCAGCCCGTGGAGGGAGCCAGATACGCAGTATTTT. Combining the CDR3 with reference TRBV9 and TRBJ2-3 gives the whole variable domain DSGVTQTPKHLITATGQRVTLRCSPRSGDLSVYWYQQSLDQGLQFLIQYYNGEERAKGNILERFSAQQFPDLHSELNLSSLELGDSALYFCASSPWREPDTQYFGPGTRLTVL.

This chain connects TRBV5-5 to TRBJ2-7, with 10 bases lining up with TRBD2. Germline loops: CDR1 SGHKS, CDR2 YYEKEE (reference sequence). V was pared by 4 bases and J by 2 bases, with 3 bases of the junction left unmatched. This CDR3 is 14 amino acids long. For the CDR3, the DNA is TGTGCCAGCAGCGATGGGACTAGCGCCTACGAGCAGTACTTC. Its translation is CASSDGTSAYEQYF.

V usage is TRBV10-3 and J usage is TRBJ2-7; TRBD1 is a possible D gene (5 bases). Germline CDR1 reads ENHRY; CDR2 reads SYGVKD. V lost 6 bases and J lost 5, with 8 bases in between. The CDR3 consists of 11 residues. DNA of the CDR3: TGTGCCATCAGCCAGGGAAACGAGCAGTACTTC. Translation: CAISQGNEQYF.

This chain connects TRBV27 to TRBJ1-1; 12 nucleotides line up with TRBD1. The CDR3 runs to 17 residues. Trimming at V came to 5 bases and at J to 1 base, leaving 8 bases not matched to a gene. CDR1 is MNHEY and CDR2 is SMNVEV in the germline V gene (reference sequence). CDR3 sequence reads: CASSPDGTGGENTEAFF. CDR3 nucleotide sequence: TGTGCCAGCAGTCCCGATGGGACAGGGGGCGAGAACACTGAAGCTTTCTTT.

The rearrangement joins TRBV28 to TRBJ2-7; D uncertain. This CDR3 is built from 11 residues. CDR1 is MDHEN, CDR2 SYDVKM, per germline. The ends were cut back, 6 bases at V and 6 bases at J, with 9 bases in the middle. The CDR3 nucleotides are TGTGCCAGCAGCCCATTATCCGAGCAGTACTTC. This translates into CASSPLSEQYF.

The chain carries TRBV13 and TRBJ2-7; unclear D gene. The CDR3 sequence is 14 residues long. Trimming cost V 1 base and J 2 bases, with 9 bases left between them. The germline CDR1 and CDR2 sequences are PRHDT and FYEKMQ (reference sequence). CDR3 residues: CASSLEEKTYEQYF. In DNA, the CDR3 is TGTGCCAGCAGCTTAGAAGAAAAAACCTACGAGCAGTACTTC. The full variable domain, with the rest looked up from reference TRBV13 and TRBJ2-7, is AAGVIQSPRHLIKEKRETATLKCYPIPRHDTVYWYQQGPGQDPQFLISFYEKMQSDKGSIPDRFSAQQFSDYHSELNMSSLELGDSALYFCASSLEEKTYEQYFGPGTRLTVT.

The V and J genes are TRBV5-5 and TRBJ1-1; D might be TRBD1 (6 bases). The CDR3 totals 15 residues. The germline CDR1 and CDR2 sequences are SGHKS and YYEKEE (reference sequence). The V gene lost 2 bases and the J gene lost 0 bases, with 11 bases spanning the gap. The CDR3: CASSFGGPMNTEAFF. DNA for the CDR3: TGTGCCAGCAGCTTCGGGGGGCCAATGAACACTGAAGCTTTCTTT.

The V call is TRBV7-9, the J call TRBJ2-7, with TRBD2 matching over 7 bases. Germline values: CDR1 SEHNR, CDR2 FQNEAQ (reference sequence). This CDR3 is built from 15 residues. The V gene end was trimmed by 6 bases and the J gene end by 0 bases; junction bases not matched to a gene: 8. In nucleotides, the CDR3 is TGTGCCAGCAGAGGGAGCGGGACGAGCTCCTACGAGCAGTACTTC. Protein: CASRGSGTSSYEQYF. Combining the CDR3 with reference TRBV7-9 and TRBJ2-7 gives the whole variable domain DTGVSQNPRHKITKRGQNVTFRCDPISEHNRLYWYRQTLGQGPEFLTYFQNEAQLEKSRLLSDRFSAERPKGSFSTLEIQRTEQGDSAMYLCASRGSGTSSYEQYFGPGTRLTVT.

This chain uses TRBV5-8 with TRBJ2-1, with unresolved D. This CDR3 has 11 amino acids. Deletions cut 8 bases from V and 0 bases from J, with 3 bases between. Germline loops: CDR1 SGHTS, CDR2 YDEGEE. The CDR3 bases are TGTGCCAGTTACTCCTACAATGAGCAGTTCTTC. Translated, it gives CASYSYNEQFF.

The chain's CDR3 is CASSPSGGPSDIQYF. The CDR3 DNA sequence: TGTGCCAGCAGCCCATCGGGGGGGCCCTCTGACATTCAGTACTTC. This rearrangement joins TRBV7-9 to TRBJ2-4; 8 nucleotides agree with TRBD2. The CDR3 spans 15 residues. Germline V gives CDR1 SEHNR, CDR2 FQNEAQ (reference sequence). V gave up 5 bases and J gave up 8 bases; unmatched junction bases: 11.

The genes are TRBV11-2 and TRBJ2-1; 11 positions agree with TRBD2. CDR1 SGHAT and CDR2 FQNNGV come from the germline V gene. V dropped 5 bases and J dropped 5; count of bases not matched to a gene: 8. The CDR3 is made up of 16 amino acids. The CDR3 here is CASSTLAGGPNNEQFF. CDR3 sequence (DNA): TGTGCCAGCAGCACTCTAGCGGGAGGTCCCAACAATGAGCAGTTCTTC.

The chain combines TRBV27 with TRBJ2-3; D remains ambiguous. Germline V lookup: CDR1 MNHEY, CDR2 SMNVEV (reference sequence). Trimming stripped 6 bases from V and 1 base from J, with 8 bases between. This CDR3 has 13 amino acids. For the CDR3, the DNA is TGTGCCAGCAGGGCAGGACGCACAGATACGCAGTATTTT. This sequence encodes CASRAGRTDTQYF.